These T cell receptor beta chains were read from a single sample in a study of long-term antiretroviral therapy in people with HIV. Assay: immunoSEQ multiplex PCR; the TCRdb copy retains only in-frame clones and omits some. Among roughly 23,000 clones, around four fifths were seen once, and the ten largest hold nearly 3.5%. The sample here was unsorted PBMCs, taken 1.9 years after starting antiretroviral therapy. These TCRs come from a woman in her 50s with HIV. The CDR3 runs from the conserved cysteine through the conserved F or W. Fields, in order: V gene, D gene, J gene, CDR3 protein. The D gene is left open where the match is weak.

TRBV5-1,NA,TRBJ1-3,CASSLDFNFRNTIYF
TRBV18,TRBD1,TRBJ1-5,CASSPGQGWDQPQHF
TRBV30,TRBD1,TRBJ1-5,CAWNRGLSNQPQHF
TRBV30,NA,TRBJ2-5,CAWALGLEETQYF
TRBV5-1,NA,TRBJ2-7,CASSLVYEQYF
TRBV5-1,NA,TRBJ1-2,CASSGPYGYTF
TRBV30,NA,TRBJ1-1,CAWSLTANTEAFF
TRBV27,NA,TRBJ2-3,CASSYGRTDTQYF
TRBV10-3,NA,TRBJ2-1,CAIQDTYNEQFF
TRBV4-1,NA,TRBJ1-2,CASSQVGGIYGYTF
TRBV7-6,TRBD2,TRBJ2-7,CASSLGLADEQYF
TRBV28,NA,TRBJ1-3,CASQTLTGRGNTIYF
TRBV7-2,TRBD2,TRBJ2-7,CASSFSGGLSYEQYF
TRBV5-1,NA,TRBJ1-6,CASSLAKRDSPLHF
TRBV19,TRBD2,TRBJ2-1,CASRHTSGVSSYNEQFF
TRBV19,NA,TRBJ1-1,CASKTGDTEAFF
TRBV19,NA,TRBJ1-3,CASSRQESRSGNTIYF
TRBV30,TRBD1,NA,CAWGTGVSDEQYF
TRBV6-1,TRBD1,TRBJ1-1,CASSARDSRLNTEAFF
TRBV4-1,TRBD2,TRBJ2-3,CASSLGLAGGLDTQYF
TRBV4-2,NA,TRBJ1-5,CASSQDLNQPQHF
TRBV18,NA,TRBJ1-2,CASSRRTGLNNYGYTF
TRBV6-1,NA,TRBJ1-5,CASSPEWGMDQPQHF
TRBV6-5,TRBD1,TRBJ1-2,CASRARGQAYGYTF
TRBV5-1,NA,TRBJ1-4,CASSLTGVLSEKLFF
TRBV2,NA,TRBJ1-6,CASSPSVGGTYNSPLHF
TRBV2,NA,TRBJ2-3,CASSEALGSDTQYF
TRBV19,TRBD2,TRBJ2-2,CASSIDSGGINTGELFF
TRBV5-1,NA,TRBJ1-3,CASSLTLSGNTIYF
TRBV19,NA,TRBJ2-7,CASSIGHHYEQYF
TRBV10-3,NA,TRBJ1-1,CAISEGAPGTEAFF
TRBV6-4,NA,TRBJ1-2,CASNEQGLVFYGYTF
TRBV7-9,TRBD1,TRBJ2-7,CASSRTGGAYEQYF
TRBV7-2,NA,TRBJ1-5,CASSKSRSNQPQHF
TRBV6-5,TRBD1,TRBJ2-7,CASSTGTGRREQYF
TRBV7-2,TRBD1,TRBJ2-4,CASSPRQGSLAKNIQYF
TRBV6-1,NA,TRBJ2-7,CASRGLDEQYF
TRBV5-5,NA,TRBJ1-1,CASGGGLNTEAFF
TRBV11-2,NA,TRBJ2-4,CASSPSRPGMAKNIQYF
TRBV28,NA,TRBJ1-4,CASSSGLNEKLFF
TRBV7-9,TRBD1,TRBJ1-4,CASSTLGTGFEKLFF
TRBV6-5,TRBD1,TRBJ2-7,CASSYSTGTGNDEQYF
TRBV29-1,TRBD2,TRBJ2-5,CSVEDLRGGVETQYF
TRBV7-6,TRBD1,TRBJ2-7,CASSSRQGRSPYEQYF
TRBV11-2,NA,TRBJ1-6,CASSPGQHNSPLHF
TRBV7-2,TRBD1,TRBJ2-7,CASSLQGAPYEQYF
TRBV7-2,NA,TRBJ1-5,CASSLQGWPQHF
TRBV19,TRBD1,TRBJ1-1,CASSPSYRGYTEAFF